What follows are 19 T cell receptor beta chains derived from one specimen sequenced in a study of metastatic and nonmetastatic thyroid tumors. TCRdb used MiXCR to call clones anew from the PCR reads. The sample lists roughly 57,000 clones, approximately 20% seen once, with around 4% in the top ten. Prior to thyroid surgery, none of the patients had received any treatment. The source material was blood. These receptors were taken from a female donor with papillary thyroid cancer or a benign thyroid nodule (not recorded which). Some clones in this sample may be carry-over from other donors' samples.

This clone has ten or more counts. Distinct nucleotide sequences in the sample also encode this CDR3. The rearrangement uses TRBV24-1 and TRBJ2-2; TRBD2 aligns across 8 bases. V lost 4 bases to trimming and J lost 6 bases; unmatched junction nucleotides: 12. The CDR3 extends over 17 amino acids. Germline-derived CDR1 and CDR2 are KGHDR and SFDVKD. In DNA, the CDR3 is TGTGCCACCAGTGACACCTTTAGCGGGATGACGGCCGGGGAGCTGTTTTTT. Translation: CATSDTFSGMTAGELFF.

As concerns this clone: Its ends do not fully match the called genes, so a read error is possible. The V gene is TRBV7-2, the J gene TRBJ2-7; D is uncertain. Looked up from germline, CDR1 is SGHTA and CDR2 is FQGNSA. The CDR3 sequence is 14 residues long. The CDR3 DNA reads as TGCGTCAGCAGCCGTACGGCAGACTCCTACGAGCAGTACTTC. This codes for CVSSRTADSYEQYF.

About this clone itself: One end of the junction is discordant with germline, which a read error may explain. V and J are TRBV12-3 or TRBV12-4 and TRBJ1-5; no clear D. CDR3 size: 15 residues. The CDR3 is CASSNDKASSQPKHF. CDR3 nucleotides: TGTGCCAGCAGCAACGACAAGGCAAGCAGTCAGCCCAAGCATTTT.

This clone was seen a handful of times. The junction shows a germline mismatch at one end, possibly a read error. The CDR3 bases are TGTGCCAGCAGTTCTCAGCGTAGCTCCTACGAGCATTACTTC. The encoded protein is CASSSQRSSYEHYF. The chain has TRBV28 and TRBJ2-7, with unresolved D. The CDR3 is 14 residues long. Germline V gene data show CDR1 as MDHEN and CDR2 as SYDVKM.

This clone was seen repeatedly, ten times or more. V and J are TRBV20-1 and TRBJ2-2; D may be TRBD1 or TRBD2 (5 bases each). This CDR3 is 13 amino acids long. Between the trimmed V and J ends, which lost 5 bases and 5 bases, there was a span of 12 bases. CDR1 and CDR2 from the germline V gene are DFQATT and SNEGSKA (reference sequence). The CDR3 DNA is TGCAGTGCTCCCGGGACCGAGACCGGGGAGCTGTTTTTT. Its protein product is CSAPGTETGELFF.

About this clone itself: The junction departs from germline at one end; a sequencing error may be responsible. The DNA for the CDR3 is TGTGCCAGCGCTTCGCGGGTAGCGGGAGGCTACGAGCACTCCTTC. This codes for CASASRVAGGYEHSF. V and J are TRBV28 and TRBJ2-7; 10 nucleotides line up with TRBD2. Germline CDR1 MDHEN, CDR2 SYDVKM. The CDR3 contains 15 residues.

The chain has TRBV29-1 and TRBJ2-3, with 7 bases that match TRBD1. CDR3 length: 14 amino acids. Germline assignment: CDR1 SQVTM and CDR2 ANQGSEA. V shed 6 bases and J 2 bases; nucleotides not matched to a gene: 8. This chain's CDR3 is CSVGTELYTDTQYF. Written as DNA, the CDR3 is TGCAGCGTCGGGACAGAGCTTTACACAGATACGCAGTATTTT.

This clone was observed at least ten times. Here the CDR3 reads CASSLEGSSYNEQFF. DNA of the CDR3: TGCGCCAGCAGCTTGGAAGGGAGCTCCTACAATGAGCAGTTCTTC. J is TRBJ2-1 and V is TRBV5-1; TRBD2 might be the D (5 bases). CDR3 length: 15 amino acids. CDR1 and CDR2 from the germline V gene are SGHRS and YFSETQ. The ends were cut back, 0 bases at V and 0 bases at J, with 7 bases in the middle. The full variable domain, with the rest looked up from reference TRBV5-1 and TRBJ2-1, is KAGVTQTPRYLIKTRGQQVTLSCSPISGHRSVSWYQQTPGQGLQFLFEYFSETQRNKGNFPGRFSGRQFSNSRSEMNVSTLELGDSALYLCASSLEGSSYNEQFFGPGTRLTVL.

This clone was picked up many times. J is TRBJ2-1 and V is TRBV10-3, with TRBD2 matching 8 bases. Unmatched junction bases numbered 12, after V lost 2 bases and J lost 9 bases. Germline CDR1 reads ENHRY; CDR2 reads SYGVKD. The CDR3 covers 16 residues. CDR3 sequence reads: CAISETDGRASGEQFF. CDR3 in DNA: TGTGCCATCAGTGAGACGGACGGGAGGGCCTCTGGTGAGCAGTTCTTC.

This clone came up many times. The chain is built from TRBV9 and TRBJ2-1, with a weak D call TRBD1 (5 bases). The CDR3 is 14 amino acids. Germline-derived CDR1 and CDR2 are SGDLS and YYNGEE. Trimming took off 10 bases at V and 6 bases at J, with 20 bases between the two ends. Here the CDR3 reads CAPPWAGFRNEQFF. As DNA, the CDR3 is TGTGCCCCCCCGTGGGCAGGGTTTCGCAATGAGCAGTTCTTC.

The sample holds many counts of this clone. The V and J genes are TRBV20-1 and TRBJ2-1; no reliable D call. There are 14 residues in the CDR3. The germline gives CDR1 DFQATT, CDR2 SNEGSKA (reference sequence). Trimming removed 0 bases from V and 7 bases from J, with 13 bases in between. The CDR3 spells CSARDLAHPNEQFF. DNA for the CDR3: TGCAGTGCTAGAGATTTGGCCCACCCTAATGAGCAGTTCTTC.

This clone was observed many times. The CDR3 region has the DNA TGTGCCAGCACCGTGGAGACAGATACGCAGTATTTT. It is translated as CASTVETDTQYF. V is TRBV2 and J is TRBJ2-3; D ambiguous. Germline CDR1 SNHLY, CDR2 FYNNEI. V was clipped by 7 bases and J by 3 bases, with 8 bases between them. This CDR3 is built from 12 residues. The whole variable domain, filled in from reference TRBV2 and TRBJ2-3, reads EPEVTQTPSHQVTQMGQEVILRCVPISNHLYFYWYRQILGQKVEFLVSFYNNEISEKSEIFDDQFSVERPDGSNFTLKIRSTKLEDSAMYFCASTVETDTQYFGPGTRLTVL.

In its sample, this clone was seen many times. The chain uses TRBV11-3 and TRBJ2-1; 10 bases agree with TRBD2. This CDR3 has 13 residues. Germline CDR1 SGHNT, CDR2 YENEEA. Unmatched junction bases numbered 6, after V lost 1 base and J lost 15 bases. CDR3 bases: TGTGCCAGCAGCTTAGGGGGAGCGGGAGGGCCGTTCTTC. This gives the protein CASSLGGAGGPFF. Using reference TRBV11-3 and TRBJ2-1 for the parts outside the CDR3, the full variable domain is EAGVVQSPRYKIIEKKQPVAFWCNPISGHNTLYWYLQNLGQGPELLIRYENEEAVDDSQLPKDRFSAERLKGVDSTLKIQPAELGDSAVYLCASSLGGAGGPFFGPGTRLTVL.

This clone was picked up many times. The chain is built from TRBV3-1 and TRBJ2-6; D might be TRBD1 or TRBD2, each matching 5 bases. Germline V gene data show CDR1 as LGHDT and CDR2 as YNNKEL (reference sequence). The V end was cut by 4 bases, the J end by 3 bases, with 13 bases between. The CDR3 runs to 16 residues. The CDR3 bases are TGTGCCAGCAGCCTGGGACGGGCCGGTGGGGCCAACGTCCTGACTTTC. It encodes CASSLGRAGGANVLTF.

This clone showed up many times. The chain is built from TRBV12-3 or TRBV12-4 and TRBJ2-3; 7 positions agree with TRBD1. V shed 2 bases and J 4 bases; nucleotides not matched to a gene: 3. CDR3 length: 14 amino acids. In nucleotides, the CDR3 is TGTGCCAGCAGTTTAACAGGGGCGGCAGATACGCAGTATTTT. The encoded protein is CASSLTGAADTQYF.

For this clone: A much larger clonotype is one base distant, so this may be a read error. This chain connects TRBV9 to TRBJ2-3, with D perhaps given as TRBD1 or TRBD2 (6 bases each). The V gene's germline CDR1 is SGDLS and CDR2 YYNGEE. V was clipped by 8 bases and J by 4 bases, with 14 bases between them. This CDR3 contains 13 residues. The CDR3 loop reads CARTGAYPDTQYF. CDR3 nucleotides: TGTGCCAGAACGGGGGCCTACCCAGATACGCAGTATTTT.

This clone was detected many times. This chain connects TRBV14 to TRBJ2-6, with TRBD2 matching 10 bases. Germline CDR1 reads SGHDN; CDR2 reads FVKESK. This CDR3 is 18 amino acids long. J gave up 3 bases and V 2 bases, and 7 bases lay outside the gene matches. DNA of the CDR3: TGTGCCAGCAGCCAAACAGCGGGAGGGGGCTTTGGGGCCAACGTCCTGACTTTC. As protein: CASSQTAGGGFGANVLTF. The whole variable domain, filled in from reference TRBV14 and TRBJ2-6, reads EAGVTQFPSHSVIEKGQTVTLRCDPISGHDNLYWYRRVMGKEIKFLLHFVKESKQDESGMPNNRFLAERTGGTYSTLKVQPAELEDSGVYFCASSQTAGGGFGANVLTFGAGSRLTVL.

This clone was counted ten times or more. Other DNA sequences in this specimen translate into the identical CDR3. The chain couples TRBV6-4 to TRBJ1-1; perhaps TRBD1 as D (6 bases). There are 16 residues in the CDR3. V lost 6 bases, J lost 1 base, and 18 bases lay in between. Looked up from germline, CDR1 is MRHNA and CDR2 is SNTAGT. This CDR3 is CASSSNRGAGNTEAFF. In DNA form, the CDR3 reads TGTGCCAGCAGCTCAAACCGGGGGGCGGGGAACACTGAAGCTTTCTTT.

This clone is classed as large (0.1 to 1%). The sample carries other DNA sequences with the same CDR3. The rearrangement joins TRBV6-2 or TRBV6-3 to TRBJ1-2; D not certain. The CDR3 contains 14 residues. Germline CDR1 MNHEY, CDR2 SVGEGT. Trimming took 0 bases from V and 13 from J, leaving 18 bases between them. For the CDR3, the DNA is TGTGCCAGCAGTTACTCCGGTGAGCACCCTAGGGTCACCTTC. Its translation: CASSYSGEHPRVTF.